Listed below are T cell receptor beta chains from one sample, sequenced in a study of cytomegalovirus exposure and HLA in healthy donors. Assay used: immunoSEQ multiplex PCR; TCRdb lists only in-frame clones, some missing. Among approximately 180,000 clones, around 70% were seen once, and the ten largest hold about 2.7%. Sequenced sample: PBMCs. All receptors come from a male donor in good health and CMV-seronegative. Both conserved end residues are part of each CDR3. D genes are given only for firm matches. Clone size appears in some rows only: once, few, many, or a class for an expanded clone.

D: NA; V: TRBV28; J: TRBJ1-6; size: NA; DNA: TGTGCCAGCAGTTTAGGACAGAGCTCCTATAATTCACCCCTCCACTTT; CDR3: CASSLGQSSYNSPLHF
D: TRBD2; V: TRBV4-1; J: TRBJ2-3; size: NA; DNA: TGCGCCAGCAGCCAAGACGGGGAGCGGGGGGGAACAGATACGCAGTATTTT; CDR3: CASSQDGERGGTDTQYF
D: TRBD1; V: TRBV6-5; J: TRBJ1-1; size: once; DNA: TGTGCCAGCAGTAAGGGACAGGGGAACACTGAAGCTTTCTTT; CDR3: CASSKGQGNTEAFF
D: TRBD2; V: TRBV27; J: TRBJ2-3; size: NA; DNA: TGTGCCAGCGGCGCGAATTGGTGGGAGGGCCGCACAGATACGCAGTATTTT; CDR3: CASGANWWEGRTDTQYF
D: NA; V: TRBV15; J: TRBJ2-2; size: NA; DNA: TGTGCCACCAGCAGAGGGACAGATAACACCGGGGAGCTGTTTTTT; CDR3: CATSRGTDNTGELFF
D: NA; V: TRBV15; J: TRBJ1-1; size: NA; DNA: TGTGCCACCAGCAGGGGAGCGCTGAACACTGAAGCTTTCTTT; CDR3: CATSRGALNTEAFF
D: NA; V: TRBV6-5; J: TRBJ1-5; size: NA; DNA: TGTGCCAGCAGGGAGGGCAATCAGCCCCAGCATTTT; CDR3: CASREGNQPQHF
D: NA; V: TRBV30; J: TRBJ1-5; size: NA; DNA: TGTGCCTGGAGTCCAGGGGCAGGGATTCAGCCCCAGCATTTT; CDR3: CAWSPGAGIQPQHF
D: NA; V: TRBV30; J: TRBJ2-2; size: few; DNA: TGTGCCTGGAGTCAGGAGAGCGGGACCGGGGAGCTGTTTTTT; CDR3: CAWSQESGTGELFF
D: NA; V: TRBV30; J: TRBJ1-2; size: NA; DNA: TGTGCCTGGACTCCAAATCCGCTCAGGAAAGGCTACACCTTC; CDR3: CAWTPNPLRKGYTF
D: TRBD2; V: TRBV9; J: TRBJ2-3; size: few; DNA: TGTGCCAGCAGCGTCGGCGGGGGGCGCACAGATACGCAGTATTTT; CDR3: CASSVGGGRTDTQYF
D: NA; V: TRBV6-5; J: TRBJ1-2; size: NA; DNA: TGTGCCAGCAGTTACTCGGGGAGCTATGGCTACACCTTC; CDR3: CASSYSGSYGYTF
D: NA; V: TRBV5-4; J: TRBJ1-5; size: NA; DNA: TGTGCCAGCAGCCCCTCGCCGGTCGGCAATCAGCCCCAGCATTTT; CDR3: CASSPSPVGNQPQHF
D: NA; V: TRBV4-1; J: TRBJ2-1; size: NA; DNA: TGCGCCAGCAGCCCCGGGTCCTCCTACAATGAGCAGTTCTTC; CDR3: CASSPGSSYNEQFF
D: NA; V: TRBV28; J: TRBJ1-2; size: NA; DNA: TGTGCCAGCAGTGCATACAGGGCCTCTAACTATGGCTACACCTTC; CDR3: CASSAYRASNYGYTF
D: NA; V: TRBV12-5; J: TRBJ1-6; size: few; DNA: TGTGCTAGTGGTGTGGAGGGGTCCTATAATTCACCCCTCCACTTT; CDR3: CASGVEGSYNSPLHF
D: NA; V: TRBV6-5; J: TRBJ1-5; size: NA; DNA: TGTGCCAGCAGTTACTCGGCTAACAGGGCGGGTCAGCCCCAGCATTTT; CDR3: CASSYSANRAGQPQHF
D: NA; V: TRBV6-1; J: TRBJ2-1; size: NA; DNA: TGTGCCAGCACCCCAGACTCGAATGAGCAGTTCTTC; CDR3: CASTPDSNEQFF
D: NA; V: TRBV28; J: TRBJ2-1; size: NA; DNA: TGTGCCAGCAGTTTTGTGGGGAGTGAGCAGTTCTTC; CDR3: CASSFVGSEQFF
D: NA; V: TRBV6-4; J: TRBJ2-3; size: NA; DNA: TGTGCCAGCGGAAGAGGGAGCACAGATACGCAGTATTTT; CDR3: CASGRGSTDTQYF
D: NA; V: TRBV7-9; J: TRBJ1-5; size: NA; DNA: TGTGCCAGCAGCTCCACAGAGCGGATGGGAACGTATAGCAATCAGCCCCAGCATTTT; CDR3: CASSSTERMGTYSNQPQHF
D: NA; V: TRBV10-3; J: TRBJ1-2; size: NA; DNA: TGTGCCATCAGTGAGTCGGGGCAGAATTCTCGCATTGACACCTTC; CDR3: CAISESGQNSRIDTF
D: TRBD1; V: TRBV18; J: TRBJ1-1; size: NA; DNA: TGTGCCAGCTCACCACCAGCAGGGGGCGCGGAAGCTTTCTTT; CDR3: CASSPPAGGAEAFF
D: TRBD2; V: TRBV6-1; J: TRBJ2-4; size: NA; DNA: TGTGCCAGCAGTGAAAGGTCTTTAGCGGGAGTCAACATTCAGTACTTC; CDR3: CASSERSLAGVNIQYF
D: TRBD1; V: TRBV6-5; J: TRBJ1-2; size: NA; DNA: TGTGCCAGCAGATTTGGACAGGGGGCGCTTGGCTACACCTTC; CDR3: CASRFGQGALGYTF
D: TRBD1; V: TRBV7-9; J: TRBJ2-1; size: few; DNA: TGTGCCAGCAGCTCCGGACAGGGGGCAGCAGATGAGCAGTTCTTC; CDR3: CASSSGQGAADEQFF
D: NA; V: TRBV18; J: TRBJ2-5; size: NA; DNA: TGTGCCAGCCAAGAAACATGGGAGACCCAGTACTTC; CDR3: CASQETWETQYF
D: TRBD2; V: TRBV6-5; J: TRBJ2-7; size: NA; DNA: TGTGCCAGCAGTTATTCCAGCGGGAGCGCCTACGAGCAGTACTTC; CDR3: CASSYSSGSAYEQYF
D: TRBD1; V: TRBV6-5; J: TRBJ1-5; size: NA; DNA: TGTGCCAGCAGCGGGACAGGGGAGAGCAATCAGCCCCAGCATTTT; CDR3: CASSGTGESNQPQHF
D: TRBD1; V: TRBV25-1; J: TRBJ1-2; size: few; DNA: TGTGCCAGCAGTGACCCTACAGGGGGGTCTAACTATGGCTACACCTTC; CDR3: CASSDPTGGSNYGYTF
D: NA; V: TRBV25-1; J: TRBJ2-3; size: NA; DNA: TGTGCCAGCAGCAGGGGCTATGGCACAGATACGCAGTATTTT; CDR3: CASSRGYGTDTQYF
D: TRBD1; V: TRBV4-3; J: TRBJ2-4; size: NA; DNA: TGCGCCAGCAGCCAACTGCTCCCGGGACAGGGGGCCCCCGCCAAAAACATTCAGTACTTC; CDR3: CASSQLLPGQGAPAKNIQYF
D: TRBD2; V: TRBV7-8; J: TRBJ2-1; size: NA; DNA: TGTGCCAGCAGCTTAGGGACGGGGGGGAAGGGCTATGAGCAGTTCTTC; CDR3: CASSLGTGGKGYEQFF
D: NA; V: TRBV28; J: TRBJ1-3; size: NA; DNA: TGTGCCAGCAGCAGTTTATATTGGAGCTCTGGAAACACCATATATTTT; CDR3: CASSSLYWSSGNTIYF
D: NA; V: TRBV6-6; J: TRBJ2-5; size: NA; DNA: TGTGCCAGCAGTTACGCCAAGGGGGCCCAGTACTTC; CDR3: CASSYAKGAQYF
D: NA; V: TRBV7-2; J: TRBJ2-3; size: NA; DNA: TGTGCCAGCAGCCCTAGAGGGACATACACAGATACGCAGTATTTT; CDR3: CASSPRGTYTDTQYF
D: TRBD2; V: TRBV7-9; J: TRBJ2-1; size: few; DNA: TGTGCCAGCAGCTTAGCAACTAGCGGGTGTTTCTTC; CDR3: CASSLATSGCFF
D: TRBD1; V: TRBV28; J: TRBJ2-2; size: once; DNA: TGTGCCAGCAGCCAGGGACAGTGGAACACCGGGGAGCTGTTTTTT; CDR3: CASSQGQWNTGELFF
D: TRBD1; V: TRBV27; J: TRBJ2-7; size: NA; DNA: TGTGCCAGCAGTTTTACAGGGGGCGGCTGGTACGAGCAGTACTTC; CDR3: CASSFTGGGWYEQYF
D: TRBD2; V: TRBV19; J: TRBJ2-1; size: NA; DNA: TGTGCCAGTAGTGGAATAGCGGGAATGTCCTACAATGAGCAGTTCTTC; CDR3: CASSGIAGMSYNEQFF
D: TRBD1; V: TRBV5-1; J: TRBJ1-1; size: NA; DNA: TGCGCCAGCAGCTTGGCCGTTTGGAGGGGGCGAAACACTGAAGCTTTCTTT; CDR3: CASSLAVWRGRNTEAFF
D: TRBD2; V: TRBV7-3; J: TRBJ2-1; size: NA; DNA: TGTGCCAGCAGCTTAGGGACTACCCACAATGAGCAGTTCTTC; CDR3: CASSLGTTHNEQFF
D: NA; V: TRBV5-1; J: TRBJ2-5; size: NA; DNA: TGCGCCAGCAGCCCAACTGCAGGGCGAGAGACCCAGTACTTC; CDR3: CASSPTAGRETQYF
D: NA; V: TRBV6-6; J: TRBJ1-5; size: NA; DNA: TGTGCCAGCACTCCCACGGGAGGGGCATTGGGACAGCCCCAGCATTTT; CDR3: CASTPTGGALGQPQHF
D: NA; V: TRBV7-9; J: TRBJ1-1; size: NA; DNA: TGTTCCAGCAGCGCGGAAGGGAACACTGAAGCTTTCTTT; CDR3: CSSSAEGNTEAFF
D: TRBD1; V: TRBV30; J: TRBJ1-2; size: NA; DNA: TGTGCCTGGAACCCGACAGGGAATTATGGCTACACCTTC; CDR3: CAWNPTGNYGYTF
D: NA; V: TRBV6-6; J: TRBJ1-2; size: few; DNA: TGTGCCAGCAGTCCCCGGGGAGGGGCCCTCTATGGCTACACCTTC; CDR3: CASSPRGGALYGYTF
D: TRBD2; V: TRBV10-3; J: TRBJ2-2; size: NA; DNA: TGTGCCACCAAGGGGCGGGAGGGCCTGGGGACCGGGGAGCTGTTTTTT; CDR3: CATKGREGLGTGELFF
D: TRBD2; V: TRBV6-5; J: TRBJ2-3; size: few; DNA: TGTGCCAGCAGTTACTCAGGACTAGCATTTTTGGATACGCAGTATTTT; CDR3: CASSYSGLAFLDTQYF
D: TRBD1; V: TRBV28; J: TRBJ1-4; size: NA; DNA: TGTGCCAGCAGTTCAGACAGGGGTCCGGCTAATGAAAAACTGTTTTTT; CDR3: CASSSDRGPANEKLFF
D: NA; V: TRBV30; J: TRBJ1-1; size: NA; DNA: TGTGCCTGGGGGTTGTCGAGGGACACTGAAGCTTTCTTT; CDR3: CAWGLSRDTEAFF
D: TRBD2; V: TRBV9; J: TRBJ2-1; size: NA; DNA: TGTGCCAGCAGCCCAGGGACTAGCGCCTTCTCCTACAATGAGCAGTTCTTC; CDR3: CASSPGTSAFSYNEQFF
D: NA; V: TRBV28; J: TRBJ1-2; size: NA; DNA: TGTGCCAGCAGTTTGACGGGAATCTATGGCTACACCTTC; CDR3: CASSLTGIYGYTF
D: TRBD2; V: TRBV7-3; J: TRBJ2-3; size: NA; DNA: TGTGCCAGCAGCTTAACTCCGACTAGCGGGAGCCTCACAGATACGCAGTATTTT; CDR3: CASSLTPTSGSLTDTQYF
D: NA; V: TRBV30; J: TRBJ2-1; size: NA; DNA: TGTGCCTGGATACGGGGAGGTCCCACTGAGCAGTTCTTC; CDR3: CAWIRGGPTEQFF